The clone carrying this TCR beta chain was detected only a few times. The sample originates from a study of T cells after yellow fever vaccination. One entry per CDR3 protein, called by TCRdb with MiXCR from the 5' RACE reads. Among about 320,000 distinct CDR3 sequences, around 4.3% were seen once, and the ten largest hold roughly a fifth. Germline V lookup: CDR1 MNHNS, CDR2 SASEGT. The CDR3 totals 14 residues. The V gene lost 7 bases and the J gene lost 4 bases, with 14 bases spanning the gap. The V gene is TRBV6-1, the J gene TRBJ1-5; D is undetermined. The clonotype comes from a man aged 18 to 29 who received the YFV17D yellow fever vaccine. Sequences were derived from PBMCs, sampled 15 days after the yellow fever booster vaccination. CDR3: CASIRGLGNQPQHF. CDR3 sequence (DNA): TGTGCCAGCATACGGGGATTGGGGAATCAGCCCCAGCATTTT.